These T cell receptor beta chains were read from a single sample in a study of cytomegalovirus exposure and HLA in healthy donors. The repertoire was sequenced with immunoSEQ multiplex PCR; TCRdb's copy has only in-frame clones and lacks some. The sample has approximately 140,000 clones, about 80% seen once. Sequenced material: PBMCs. The source is a man in his forties in good health and CMV-seropositive. The CDR3 runs from the conserved cysteine through the conserved F or W. D genes are given only for firm matches. Not every row has a clone size; where given, it reads once, few, many or a size class.

TRBV18	TRBJ2-1	TRBD2	.	CASSPLAGAYNEQFF	TGTGCCAGCTCACCTCTAGCGGGGGCCTACAATGAGCAGTTCTTC
TRBV19	TRBJ1-3	.	.	CASSIRQISGNTIYF	TGTGCCAGTAGTATTCGACAGATCTCTGGAAACACCATATATTTT
TRBV18	TRBJ2-7	.	.	CASSLDSYSYEQYF	TGTGCCAGCTCACTAGACTCGTACTCCTACGAGCAGTACTTC
TRBV9	TRBJ2-4	TRBD1	.	CASSAEGGQGSIQYF	TGTGCCAGCAGCGCGGAGGGGGGACAGGGCAGCATTCAGTACTTC
TRBV27	TRBJ2-5	TRBD1	.	CASSRSTGGKETQYF	TGTGCCAGCAGCCGCTCGACAGGGGGAAAAGAGACCCAGTACTTC
TRBV2	TRBJ2-7	.	.	CASSAQGYEQYF	TGTGCCAGCAGTGCTCAGGGCTACGAGCAGTACTTC
TRBV29-1	TRBJ2-7	.	.	CSVESGRTRAYEQYF	TGCAGCGTTGAATCAGGGAGGACACGAGCCTACGAGCAGTACTTC
TRBV28	TRBJ2-2	.	few	CASSFKGLGKGSPGELFF	TGTGCCAGCAGTTTCAAGGGGCTAGGGAAGGGTTCGCCCGGGGAGCTGTTTTTT
TRBV28	TRBJ2-2	.	.	CASSPRVGELFF	TGTGCCAGCAGTCCCAGGGTCGGGGAGCTGTTTTTT
TRBV6-1	TRBJ1-2	.	.	CASTPSLGDLYGYTF	TGTGCCAGCACCCCAAGTCTAGGGGACTTATATGGCTACACCTTC
TRBV7-2	TRBJ2-2	.	once	CASTVTVNTGELFF	TGTGCCAGCACCGTGACAGTGAACACCGGGGAGCTGTTTTTT
TRBV5-5	TRBJ2-7	TRBD2	.	CASSSPSGGDEQYF	TGTGCCAGCAGCTCCCCGAGCGGGGGGGACGAGCAGTACTTC
TRBV11-3	TRBJ2-1	.	.	CASSLEGGSYNEQFF	TGTGCCAGCAGCTTAGAGGGGGGCTCCTACAATGAGCAGTTCTTC
TRBV7-9	TRBJ2-4	.	few	CASEGQNIQYF	TGTGCCAGCGAAGGACAGAACATTCAGTACTTC
TRBV5-6	TRBJ2-7	.	.	CASSLNRAYEQYF	TGTGCCAGCAGCTTGAACCGAGCCTACGAGCAGTACTTC
TRBV27	TRBJ1-4	.	.	CASSEMGALGEKLFF	TGTGCCAGCAGTGAGATGGGGGCGCTGGGTGAAAAACTGTTTTTT
TRBV2	TRBJ2-1	TRBD2	.	CASSSSGYNEQFF	TGTGCCAGCAGTTCTAGCGGTTACAATGAGCAGTTCTTC